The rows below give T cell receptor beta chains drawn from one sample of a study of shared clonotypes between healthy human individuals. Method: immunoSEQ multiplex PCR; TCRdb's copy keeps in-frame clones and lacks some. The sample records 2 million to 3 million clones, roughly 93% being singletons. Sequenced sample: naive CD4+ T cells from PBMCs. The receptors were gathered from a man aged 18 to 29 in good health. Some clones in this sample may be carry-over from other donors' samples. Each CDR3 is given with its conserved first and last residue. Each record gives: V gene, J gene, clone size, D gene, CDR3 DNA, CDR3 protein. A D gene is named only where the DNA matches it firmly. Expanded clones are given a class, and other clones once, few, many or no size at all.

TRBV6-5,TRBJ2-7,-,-,TGTGCCAGCGGAGTGGGGGGAGGCCCCTACGAGCAGTACTTC,CASGVGGGPYEQYF
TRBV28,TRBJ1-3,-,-,TGTGCCAGCAGTGGCACCATTCGGGGTAGGTCTCTCAACACCATATATTTT,CASSGTIRGRSLNTIYF
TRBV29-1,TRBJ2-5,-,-,TGCAGCGTTGTCCCGAAAGAGACCCAGTACTTC,CSVVPKETQYF
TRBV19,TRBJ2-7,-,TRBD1,TGTGCCAGTAGTATCCCGGGACAGGGGGCTGCCGAGCAGTACTTC,CASSIPGQGAAEQYF
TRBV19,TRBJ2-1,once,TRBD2,TGTGCCAGTAGGAGCGGGATCTCCTACAATGAGCAGTTCTTC,CASRSGISYNEQFF
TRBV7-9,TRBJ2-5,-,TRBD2,TGTGCCAGCAGTTTCCGGACTAGCCAAGAGACCCAGTACTTC,CASSFRTSQETQYF
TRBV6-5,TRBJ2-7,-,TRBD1,TGTGCCAGCAGTTACAGACAGGGCCCCCCCTACGAGCAGTACTTC,CASSYRQGPPYEQYF
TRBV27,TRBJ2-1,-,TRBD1,TGTGCCAGCAATAAAATGGGGACAGGCAACAATGAGCAGTTCTTC,CASNKMGTGNNEQFF
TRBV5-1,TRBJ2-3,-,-,TGCGCCAGCAGCTTAGGGGTCGCAGATACGCAGTATTTT,CASSLGVADTQYF
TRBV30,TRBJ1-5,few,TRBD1,TGTGCCTGGAGTGATACAGGGGGAACTAAACAGCCCCAGCATTTT,CAWSDTGGTKQPQHF
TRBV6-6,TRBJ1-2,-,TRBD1,TGTGCCAGCAGTAGGGACAGGGAGAGAGGCTACACCTTC,CASSRDRERGYTF
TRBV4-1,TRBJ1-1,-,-,TGCGCCAGCAGCCAAGATCTAAGGAGGGGAAAGGGGAACACTGAAGCTTTCTTT,CASSQDLRRGKGNTEAFF
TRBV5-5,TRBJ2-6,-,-,TGTGCCAGCAGCCCACTCGGAGTGACCCCTGGGGCCAACGTCCTGACTTTC,CASSPLGVTPGANVLTF
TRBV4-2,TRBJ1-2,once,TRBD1,TGTGCCAGCAGCCTCCCCGGGGGACAGGGGGCGAGGAGCTACACCTTC,CASSLPGGQGARSYTF
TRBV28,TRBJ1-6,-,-,TGTGCCAGCAGTCGTGAGGGATCCTATAATTCACCCCTCCACTTT,CASSREGSYNSPLHF
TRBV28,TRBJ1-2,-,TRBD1,TGTGCCAGCAGCCTCAGTCAGGACAGGGTCGGGGGCTACACCTTC,CASSLSQDRVGGYTF
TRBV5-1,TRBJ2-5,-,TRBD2,TGCGCCAGCAGCACTGGGACTAGCGGGAGTAGGGAGACCCAGTACTTC,CASSTGTSGSRETQYF
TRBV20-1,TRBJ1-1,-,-,TGCAGTGCTAGAGGCAGTGCTGAAGCTTTCTTT,CSARGSAEAFF
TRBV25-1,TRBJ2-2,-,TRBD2,TGTGCCAGCAGTGTTCTAGCGGGAGCCGTAGGGAACACCGGGGAGCTGTTTTTT,CASSVLAGAVGNTGELFF
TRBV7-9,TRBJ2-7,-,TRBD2,TGTGCCAGCACCCGGGGGGGGCTAGCGGGAACGAACGAGCAGTACTTC,CASTRGGLAGTNEQYF
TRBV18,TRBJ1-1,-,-,TGTGCCAGCTCACGCGAGAGGCCGGCCACGGGGACTGAAGCTTTCTTT,CASSRERPATGTEAFF
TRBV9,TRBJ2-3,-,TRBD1,TGTGCCAGCAGCGTAGGGACAGGGACCACAGATACGCAGTATTTT,CASSVGTGTTDTQYF
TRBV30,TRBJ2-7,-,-,TGTGCCTGGAGTGTACAGGACAGTGTCCGGGGGCAGTACTTC,CAWSVQDSVRGQYF
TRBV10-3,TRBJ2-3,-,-,TGTGCCACGAAATCGACCGTTAATACGCAGTATTTT,CATKSTVNTQYF
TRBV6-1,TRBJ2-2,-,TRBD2,TGTGCCAGCAGTGAACTAGCGGGAGGAGGGTACACCGGGGAGCTGTTTTTT,CASSELAGGGYTGELFF
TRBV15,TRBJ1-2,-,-,TGTGCCACCAGCAGAGATCTTGGAGGGGTTGGCTACACCTTC,CATSRDLGGVGYTF
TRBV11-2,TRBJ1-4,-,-,TGTGCCAGCACGGACTCCTTGGGTCGGGTGGGTGAAAAACTGTTTTTT,CASTDSLGRVGEKLFF
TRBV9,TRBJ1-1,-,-,TGTGCCAGCAGCCCTAACGTGGGGGACACTGAAGCTTTCTTT,CASSPNVGDTEAFF
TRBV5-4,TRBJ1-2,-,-,TGTGCCAGCAGCTTGGTGGACCTGACCATAAAGGGCTACACCTTC,CASSLVDLTIKGYTF
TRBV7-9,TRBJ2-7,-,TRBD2,TGTGCCAGCAGCTTAGCCTTCGACCAGGGAGGGTCCTACGAGCAGTACTTC,CASSLAFDQGGSYEQYF
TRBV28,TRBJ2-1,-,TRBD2,TGTGCCAGCAGTTTGCCTAGCGGCTCCTACAATGAGCAGTTCTTC,CASSLPSGSYNEQFF
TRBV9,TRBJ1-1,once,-,TGTGCCAGCAGCGTAGGCAAGGGTCCTCCAAGGAACACTGAAGCTTTCTTT,CASSVGKGPPRNTEAFF
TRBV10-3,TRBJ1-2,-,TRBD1,TGTGCCATCAGGCCCGGACAGGGGGGCTACACCTTC,CAIRPGQGGYTF